This is a list of T cell receptor beta chains from one sample in a study of T cell repertoires in cytomegalovirus infection. Via MiXCR, TCRdb re-called the reads, giving one row per CDR3 protein. The sample records roughly 280,000 distinct CDR3 sequences, about 20% being singletons. Their cognate antigens are unknown. Source: cultured PBMCs, taken from culture after CMV antigen stimulation. Receptors originate from a human donor in good health (CMV status not recorded). Some clones in this sample may be carry-over from other donors' samples. Both conserved end residues are part of each CDR3. Each record gives: clone size, V gene, CDR3 protein. The listing skips clone size in some rows; elsewhere it reads once, few, many or a size class.

clone size: -; V gene: TRBV18; CDR3 protein: CASSPYRDRVMNTEAFF
clone size: few; V gene: TRBV27; CDR3 protein: CASSLKSGGRDRLFF
clone size: many; V gene: TRBV9; CDR3 protein: CASSETSGRGNEQFF
clone size: -; V gene: TRBV7-6; CDR3 protein: CASSPSQGRTDTQYF
clone size: -; V gene: TRBV29-1; CDR3 protein: CSVEGGARANVLTF
clone size: many; V gene: TRBV5-5; CDR3 protein: CASKYRDSLFYEQYF
clone size: few; V gene: TRBV11-2; CDR3 protein: CASGPPTPSEQFF
clone size: many; V gene: TRBV7-2; CDR3 protein: CASSLGRQQETQYF
clone size: -; V gene: TRBV27; CDR3 protein: CASSLLSGEEAFF
clone size: few; V gene: TRBV7-9; CDR3 protein: CASSPRGESTDTQYF
clone size: few; V gene: TRBV19; CDR3 protein: CASSIFWNTEAFF
clone size: -; V gene: TRBV7-9; CDR3 protein: CASSDPLGTGGKQAGTRGNNEQFF
clone size: -; V gene: TRBV7-9; CDR3 protein: CASSLSIDWANYGYTF
clone size: -; V gene: TRBV4-1; CDR3 protein: CASSFGTAATYEQYF
clone size: many; V gene: TRBV12-5; CDR3 protein: CASGLNRNTGELFF
clone size: -; V gene: TRBV7-9; CDR3 protein: CASSSRTEQFF
clone size: many; V gene: TRBV11-2; CDR3 protein: CASSSWASGSHEQYF
clone size: -; V gene: TRBV10-3; CDR3 protein: CAISPGTGGTEAFF
clone size: -; V gene: TRBV20-1; CDR3 protein: CSARDLREAGHANEQFF
clone size: few; V gene: TRBV18; CDR3 protein: CASSPGTTGETQYF
clone size: few; V gene: TRBV7-2; CDR3 protein: CASSTQRNTEAFF
clone size: few; V gene: TRBV14; CDR3 protein: CASSQEYSDFGKFF
clone size: few; V gene: TRBV7-6; CDR3 protein: CASSKGTGQTNEKLFF
clone size: -; V gene: TRBV3-1; CDR3 protein: CASSQGGRGGQPQHF
clone size: many; V gene: TRBV12-3/TRBV12-4; CDR3 protein: CASRVAGYNEQFF
clone size: -; V gene: TRBV19; CDR3 protein: CASSPGSGALYNEQFF
clone size: -; V gene: TRBV29-1; CDR3 protein: CSVALLAGDNEQFF
clone size: -; V gene: TRBV19; CDR3 protein: CASSIDGAGRAYNEQFF
clone size: many; V gene: TRBV6-1; CDR3 protein: CASSELAGGLDTQYF
clone size: many; V gene: TRBV7-2; CDR3 protein: CASSFGAGGLSYEQYF
clone size: few; V gene: TRBV4-1; CDR3 protein: CASSQDGGRRLYGYTF
clone size: few; V gene: TRBV27; CDR3 protein: CASSISAYNNEQFF
clone size: -; V gene: TRBV20-1; CDR3 protein: CSASERPDYNEQFF
clone size: -; V gene: TRBV20-1; CDR3 protein: CSAPGQGLGYEQYF
clone size: few; V gene: TRBV28; CDR3 protein: CASKIAGTNTGELFF